This record looks at one T cell receptor beta chain sequence and its context. The CDR3 spans 14 residues. CDR1 is SGHTA and CDR2 is FQGNSA in the germline V gene. V lost 5 bases and J lost 4; bases outside the gene matches: 6. This sample is drawn from a study of shared T cell receptors in the human thymus. Using immunoSEQ multiplex PCR, the repertoire was profiled, and TCRdb retains in-frame clones only, with some absent. The data hold roughly 710,000 clones, with 70% to 90% observed a single time. The same sample was also studied in work on human thymus T cells. That study adds: Thymic material originated from resections removed in the course of corrective heart surgery. Apparent skewing of V and J gene usage characterized both thymic and blood repertoires. What related research reported was that thymic repertoires overlapped highly among unrelated individuals.

V is TRBV7-2 and J is TRBJ2-5; 8 nucleotides align to TRBD2. This receptor was taken from a girl in the first two years of life with a congenital heart defect. Material: thymocytes. DNA of the CDR3: TGTGCCAGCAGCCAGACGGGGGGGGCAGAGACCCAGTACTTC. This gives the protein CASSQTGGAETQYF.